This TCR beta chain emerged from a study of Ad26.COV2.S vaccination and SARS-CoV-2 variants (dated by TCRdb to 2020 to 2023). For context, the study as a whole: Vaccine-arm donors came from COV1001, a multicentre, randomized, double-blind, placebo-controlled phase I-IIa trial of Ad26.COV2.S in healthy adults. Ad26.COV2.S was given intramuscularly at 5x10^10 or 1x10^11 viral particles, as a single shot or as two shots 56 days apart. TCRbeta repertoire sequencing served as the tool for gauging how specific and how broad the SARS-CoV-2-reactive T cell receptors were following Ad26.COV2.S vaccination. A total of roughly 30 samples were included in the TCR-sequenced set, comprising around 19 Ad26.COV2.S vaccine recipients, 5 placebo recipients and 8 SARS-CoV-2 convalescent individuals. Participants in the trial were split at random into five groups of five each, receiving low-dose or high-dose Ad26.COV2.S once or twice, or else placebo on both occasions. Investigators remained blinded to trial group allocation during experiments and outcome assessment.

Beyond this particular receptor, the publication reports: Higher spike-specific TCR breadth was observed in Ad26.COV2.S recipients than in placebo recipients (P = 0.0014). The authors noted that the TCR breadth and depth analyses may have underestimated total T cell responses. Substantial breadth of spike-specific CD8+ and CD4+ T cell responses was reported after vaccination. Comparing responses between vaccine doses or regimens was not something the study was powered to do. Comparable non-spike TCR breadth was observed between vaccine and placebo recipients, consistent with only spike being contained in the vaccine.

This clone appeared a single time. Its recognized antigen is unknown. Base qualities are not recorded, but no much larger clone differs from it by a single base. The immunoSEQ Assay was the method used to sequence TCRbeta CDR3 regions. After extraction, genomic DNA underwent amplification by bias-controlled multiplex PCR, followed by high-throughput sequencing. As for the original processing: Collapsing and filtering of sequences were performed to quantify the absolute abundance of each unique TCRbeta CDR3 region. T cell fraction was estimated by normalization of TCRbeta template counts to usable DNA, with usable DNA being measured through amplification of reference genes present in all nucleated cells. Repertoire TCRs were annotated as SARS-CoV-2-specific by exact matching of V gene, CDR3 amino acid sequence and J gene to a known reactive TCR set. MIRA supplied the reference SARS-CoV-2 TCR set, which was filtered for enrichment in COVID-19-positive ImmuneCODE repertoires so that public or cross-reactive TCRs were removed. Drawing on the MIRA antigens, annotated TCRs were analysed further at the level of specific ORF or position within ORF. Breadth was defined as annotated unique rearrangements over total unique productive rearrangements; depth was the summed frequency of those rearrangements. Two-sided Wilcoxon rank-sum tests were applied when comparing TCR breadth between groups. The clones in this table, taken by TCRdb from immuneACCESS, are in-frame only. Not every clone is retained; where verified, under half of the shortfall comes from an unresolved V gene, and the cause of the rest is unknown. The V and J calls and clone size come from that table; D and trimming were worked out from the DNA. The sample contains 300,000 to 400,000 clones, approximately 86% of them found a single time. Of the sample, about 10% is held by the ten largest clones.

The intended sense of this specimen's treatment or condition label: roughly 20 received Ad26.COV2.S at low or high dose, single or two shots; roughly 5 received placebo; per-sample allocation not given. Repertoires of vaccine and placebo recipients were sequenced from samples collected on day 63 after the first injection. Between 29 July and 7 August 2020, Cohort 1b enrolled about 27 adults aged 18-55 years at one site in Boston, USA. Ad26.COV2.S was a replication-incompetent adenovirus type 26 vector that expressed a prefusion-stabilized SARS-CoV-2 spike protein derived from the original Wuhan strain. V is cut back by 7 bases and J by 7 bases, with 9 bases in the junction unmatched. For CDR1 and CDR2, the germline V gene lists MNHEY and SVGAGI. The CDR3 numbers 14 residues from cysteine through phenylalanine. The sequence is cut down to CDR3 DNA, 42 bases in frame from base 1.

This specimen consisted of peripheral blood, obtained in a trial of Ad26.COV2.S vaccine versus placebo. This sequence originates from a person between 18 and 60 years old who received the Ad26.COV2.S COVID-19 vaccine or a placebo. The chain is encoded by TRBV6-5 joined to TRBJ2-1; a stretch of 8 junction bases matches TRBD1. DNA sequence: TGTGCCAGCAACGCAGGGGGCTCCGCAAATGAGCAGTTCTTC. This sequence encodes CASNAGGSANEQFF.